These T cell receptor beta chains were read from a single sample in a study of T cells after yellow fever vaccination. MiXCR, applied by TCRdb to the 5' RACE reads, yields one record per CDR3 protein. The data hold under 70,000 distinct CDR3 sequences, with around 7% observed a single time. Source: CD8+ T cells sorted from PBMCs, taken on the day of the first yellow fever vaccination. The receptors come from a man between 18 and 35 years old who received the YFV17D yellow fever vaccine. The CDR3 runs from the conserved cysteine through the conserved F or W.

v_call	j_call	cdr3_aa
TRBV7-6	TRBJ1-1	CASSFQGSTTEAFF
TRBV4-3	TRBJ1-1	CASSQAGGGTEAFF
TRBV20-1	TRBJ2-5	CSAPNPQEFLQETQYF
TRBV7-2	TRBJ1-5	CASSLVKTGYQPQHF
TRBV9	TRBJ1-2	CASSTAGHPYGYTF
TRBV7-9	TRBJ2-1	CASSVAPGSGGEPFF
TRBV19	TRBJ2-2	CASSIAPPKFVNTGELFF
TRBV18	TRBJ1-1	CASSRGPGGGEAFF
TRBV5-1	TRBJ2-6	CASSLEDRVRSGANVLTF
TRBV6-2/TRBV6-3	TRBJ2-3	CASSYWSTDTQYF
TRBV10-3	TRBJ2-3	CAIRVAGGSSTDTQYF
TRBV7-2	TRBJ1-6	CASSLRSAVGGNSPLHF
TRBV7-3	TRBJ2-2	CASSNFQGAPTGELFF
TRBV5-1	TRBJ1-1	CASSLEWGQNTEAFF
TRBV6-1	TRBJ2-7	CASSELRNRPYEQYF
TRBV7-9	TRBJ2-5	CASSSGLVQETQYF
TRBV29-1	TRBJ1-1	CSVEDTGLEGAFF
TRBV13	TRBJ2-5	CASSLRPGQETQYF
TRBV27	TRBJ2-5	CASQAFRLGGTQYF
TRBV5-1	TRBJ2-5	CASSNRQGQETQYF
TRBV7-9	TRBJ2-5	CASSGPVVQETQYF
TRBV4-2	TRBJ1-4	CASSQAGQGVTNEKLFF
TRBV12-3/TRBV12-4	TRBJ1-5	CASKGTGWSQPQHF
TRBV5-1	TRBJ2-1	CASSLWGGTAYNEQFF
TRBV7-2	TRBJ1-1	CASSFRDPEAFF
TRBV15	TRBJ2-1	CATSREASRYEQFF
TRBV6-1	TRBJ2-5	CASSVDEETQYF
TRBV5-1	TRBJ2-3	CASNLDHRGLVRNTDTQYF
TRBV5-1	TRBJ2-7	CASSLVSGSYEQYF
TRBV10-3	TRBJ2-3	CAISGELAGGSTDTQYF
TRBV4-3	TRBJ2-1	CASSQARGGSYNEQFF
TRBV21-1	TRBJ2-5	CASSARGDRKHQETQYF
TRBV6-6	TRBJ1-1	CASSYSWGTEAFF
TRBV7-2	TRBJ1-1	CASSWGQGVTEAFF
TRBV4-1	TRBJ1-6	CASSQDYWVSPLHF
TRBV4-3	TRBJ2-1	CASSGSSDEQFF
TRBV20-1	TRBJ2-7	CSAPSGGRDEQYF
TRBV12-3/TRBV12-4	TRBJ2-2	CASSFLRSQPYGPAGVVTGELFF
TRBV12-3/TRBV12-4	TRBJ1-4	CASSLLWGGDEKLFF
TRBV4-3	TRBJ2-5	CASSQGVLGRDTTCETQYF
TRBV12-3/TRBV12-4	TRBJ2-7	CASSWGPGYSYEQYF
TRBV10-1	TRBJ2-7	CASSGYSPEQYF
TRBV5-1	TRBJ2-7	CASSLADGSYEQYF